This T cell receptor (beta chain) was identified during a study of CXCR3-negative and CXCR3-positive naive CD8 T cells. The authors made the TRB cDNA libraries by 5' RACE using UMI labels. TCRdb processed the 5' RACE reads again and assigns one entry to each CDR3 protein, with no DNA. The listing records about 57,000 distinct CDR3 sequences. Study-level points and caveats: Similar TRBV-TRBJ usage characterized naive CXCR3-negative and CXCR3-positive cells; memory cells differed.

Triplicate sorts of 250,000 to 350,000 cells per CD8+ subset. Regarding this clonotype: Its antigen is still unknown.

From germline, CDR1 is LGHNA and CDR2 YSLEER. The CDR3 runs 14 residues. The sequence came from a human donor in good health. Some clones in this sample may be carry-over from other donors' samples. The chain has TRBV4-3 and TRBJ2-7. The sample was memory CD8+ T cells from blood. Here the CDR3 reads CASSQDRLDYEQYF.